This is a list of T cell receptor beta chains from one sample in a study of control samples from healthy donors and cancer patients. Clones were sequenced by immunoSEQ multiplex PCR, and TCRdb holds only the in-frame ones, with some missing. In the table there are about 120,000 clones, more than 75% of which are singletons. The specimen was blood. Source of these receptors: a man between 18 and 35 years old in good health. Each CDR3 is given with its conserved first and last residue. Fields, in order: V gene, clone size, D gene, J gene, CDR3 DNA, CDR3 protein. The D gene is left open where the match is weak. Size tells how often a clone was seen (once, few, many) or the class of an expanded clone, and some rows leave it out.

>TRBV7-2|-|TRBD2|TRBJ2-7
TGTGCCAGCAGCCGGCGGATTAGCGGGAGGCCACCCTACGAGCAGTACTTC
CASSRRISGRPPYEQYF
>TRBV5-1|-|TRBD1|TRBJ2-1
TGCGCCAGCAGCTCACAACCGGGACAGGGAACTGAGCAGTTCTTC
CASSSQPGQGTEQFF
>TRBV6-6|-|TRBD1|TRBJ1-2
TGTGCCAGCAGTTCCGGGACAGGCCTTCTTTACACCTTC
CASSSGTGLLYTF
>TRBV9|-|-|TRBJ2-1
TGTGCCAGCAGCGCTAGCGATGAGCAGTTCTTC
CASSASDEQFF
>TRBV30|-|-|TRBJ1-6
TGTGCCTGGAGGGACACCCATAATTCACCCCTCCACTTT
CAWRDTHNSPLHF
>TRBV27|-|TRBD1|TRBJ1-6
TGTGCCAGCAGTTTATTAACCCCGGGACAGGGAGCACCCCTCCACTTT
CASSLLTPGQGAPLHF
>TRBV5-8|-|-|TRBJ2-3
TGTGCCAGCAGCTTGAGTGGGGTACGGAACCACGATACGCAGTATTTT
CASSLSGVRNHDTQYF
>TRBV11-2|-|-|TRBJ1-2
TGTGCCAGCAGCGACAGCCTCTATGGCTACACCTTC
CASSDSLYGYTF
>TRBV21-1|-|-|TRBJ2-7
TGTGCCAGCAACCCTCCTTCAGAGGGGCCCTCCTACGAGCAGTACTTC
CASNPPSEGPSYEQYF
>TRBV5-1|-|-|TRBJ1-1
TGCGCCAGCAGCTCGGAGGTTGGAGGGTACGGTATGAACACTGAAGCTTTCTTT
CASSSEVGGYGMNTEAFF
>TRBV19|-|TRBD1|TRBJ2-1
TGTGCCAGTAGTATAACTGGGAACAGGGGGAACAATGAGCAGTTCTTC
CASSITGNRGNNEQFF
>TRBV28|once|-|TRBJ1-1
TGTGCCATAAATAAGGGGGGGTACACTGAAGCTTTCTTT
CAINKGGYTEAFF
>TRBV5-6|-|-|TRBJ2-1
TGTGCCAGCAGCTTGGAAGGGACAAACAATGAGCAGTTCTTC
CASSLEGTNNEQFF
>TRBV27|once|TRBD2|TRBJ2-1
TGTGCCAGCAGCCTATCTAGCGGGAGGTTCTCCTACAATGAGCAGTTCTTC
CASSLSSGRFSYNEQFF
>TRBV6-5|few|-|TRBJ1-6
TGTGCCAGTTGCCTTTATAATTCACCCCTCCACTTT
CASCLYNSPLHF
>TRBV7-3|-|TRBD1|TRBJ2-7
TGTGCCAGCAGCCTTAGACAGGGGGTAATGGACGAGCAGTACTTC
CASSLRQGVMDEQYF
>TRBV30|-|-|TRBJ1-2
TGTGCCTGGAGTGTAACCGATTCGAGACGCTACACCTTC
CAWSVTDSRRYTF
>TRBV7-9|-|-|TRBJ1-1
TGTGCCGGCAGCTTATTGAGAGCTTTCTTT
CAGSLLRAFF